These 10 T cell receptor beta chains came from one sample sequenced in a study of CXCR3-negative and CXCR3-positive naive CD8 T cells. 5' RACE that incorporated UMI labels was used to prepare the TRB cDNA libraries. TCRdb reanalyzed the 5' RACE reads and collapses them to one entry per CDR3 protein, without DNA. The listing records about 38,000 distinct CDR3 sequences. The sequenced material came from memory CD8+ T cells from blood. The source is a human donor in good health. Some clones in this sample may be carry-over from other donors' samples.

The rearrangement uses TRBV28 and TRBJ2-7; TCRdb reports TRBD1, a call that lacks DNA to check it against. This CDR3 contains 15 residues. The germline V gene encodes CDR1 MDHEN and CDR2 SYDVKM. This CDR3 reads CASSYEDRGHGEQYF.

This chain uses TRBV4-1 with TRBJ2-3. The CDR3 loop spans 14 amino acids. The germline V gene encodes CDR1 MGHRA and CDR2 YSYEKL. This CDR3 reads CASSQASRLDTQYF.

The chain employs TRBV3-1 and TRBJ2-3. Germline-derived CDR1 and CDR2 are LGHDT and YNNKEL (reference sequence). CDR3 length: 14 amino acids. The CDR3 protein is CASSQERRTDTQYF.

The chain uses TRBV29-1 and TRBJ2-1. This CDR3 spans 13 amino acids. Per germline, CDR1 SQVTM and CDR2 ANQGSEA. Here the CDR3 reads CSVDGSSYNEQFF.

The chain joins TRBV28 to TRBJ2-1; TCRdb reports TRBD1, a call that lacks DNA to check it against. CDR1 MDHEN and CDR2 SYDVKM come from the germline V gene. CDR3 length equals 15 residues. CDR3: CASSLVGQGTNEQFF.

V gene TRBV14 combines with J gene TRBJ2-5; the TRBD1 assignment by TCRdb is unverifiable without DNA. Germline CDR1 is SGHDN and CDR2 is FVKESK. The CDR3 contains 17 residues. The CDR3 spells CASSQDFGTENEETQYF. Combining the CDR3 with reference TRBV14 and TRBJ2-5 gives the whole variable domain EAGVTQFPSHSVIEKGQTVTLRCDPISGHDNLYWYRRVMGKEIKFLLHFVKESKQDESGMPNNRFLAERTGGTYSTLKVQPAELEDSGVYFCASSQDFGTENEETQYFGPGTRLLVL.

The CDR3: CSVPGANYGYTF. The rearrangement uses TRBV29-1 and TRBJ1-2; without DNA, the TCRdb call of TRBD1 cannot be checked. This CDR3 is 12 amino acids long. Per germline, CDR1 SQVTM and CDR2 ANQGSEA. Full variable domain (missing parts from reference TRBV29-1 and TRBJ1-2): SAVISQKPSRDICQRGTSLTIQCQVDSQVTMMFWYRQQPGQSLTLIATANQGSEATYESGFVIDKFPISRPNLTFSTLTVSNMSPEDSSIYLCSVPGANYGYTFGSGTRLTVV.

This clonotype is medium-sized by frequency. This chain links TRBV4-3 with TRBJ2-2; the D call from TCRdb, TRBD2, cannot be confirmed without DNA. The CDR3 totals 17 residues. The V gene's germline CDR1 is LGHNA and CDR2 YSLEER. CDR3 in amino acids: CASSQEIAGGPTGELFF.

The rearrangement joins TRBV5-1 to TRBJ1-3. This CDR3 has 17 amino acids. Germline CDR1 reads SGHRS; CDR2 reads YFSETQ. The CDR3 reads CASSLAGIAYGGNTIYF.

This sequence joins TRBV28 and TRBJ1-2; TCRdb's D call, TRBD1, is unchecked because there is no DNA. CDR3 length equals 13 residues. Germline V gene data show CDR1 as MDHEN and CDR2 as SYDVKM. The CDR3 here is CASSFDSIYGYTF.